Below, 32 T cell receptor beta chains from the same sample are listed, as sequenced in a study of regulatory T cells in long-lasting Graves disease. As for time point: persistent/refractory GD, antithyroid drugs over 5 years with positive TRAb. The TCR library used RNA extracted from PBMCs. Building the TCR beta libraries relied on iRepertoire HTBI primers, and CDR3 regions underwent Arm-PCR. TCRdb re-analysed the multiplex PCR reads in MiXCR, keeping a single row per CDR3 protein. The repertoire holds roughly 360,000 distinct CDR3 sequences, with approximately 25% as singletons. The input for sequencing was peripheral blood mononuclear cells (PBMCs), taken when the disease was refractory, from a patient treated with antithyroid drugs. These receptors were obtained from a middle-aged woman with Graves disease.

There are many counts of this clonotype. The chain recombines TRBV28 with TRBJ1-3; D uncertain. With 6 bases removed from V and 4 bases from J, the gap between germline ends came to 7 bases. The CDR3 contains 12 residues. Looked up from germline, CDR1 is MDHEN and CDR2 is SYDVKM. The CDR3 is CASSPPGNTIYF. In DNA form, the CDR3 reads TGTGCCAGCAGCCCGCCGGGAAACACCATATATTTT.

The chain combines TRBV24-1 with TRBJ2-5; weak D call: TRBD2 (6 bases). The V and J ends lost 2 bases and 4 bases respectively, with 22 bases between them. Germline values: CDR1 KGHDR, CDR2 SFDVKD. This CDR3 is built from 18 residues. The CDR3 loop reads CATSDSLAGLPQRETQYF. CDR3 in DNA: TGTGCCACCAGTGATTCACTCGCGGGACTGCCTCAGAGAGAGACCCAGTACTTC.

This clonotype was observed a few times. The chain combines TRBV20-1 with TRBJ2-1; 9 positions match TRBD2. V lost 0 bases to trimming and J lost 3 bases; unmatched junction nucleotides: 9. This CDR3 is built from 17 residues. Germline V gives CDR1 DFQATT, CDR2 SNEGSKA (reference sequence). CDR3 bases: TGCAGTGCTAGAGAGATCGGGACTAGCTATAACTACAATGAGCAGTTCTTC. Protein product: CSAREIGTSYNYNEQFF.

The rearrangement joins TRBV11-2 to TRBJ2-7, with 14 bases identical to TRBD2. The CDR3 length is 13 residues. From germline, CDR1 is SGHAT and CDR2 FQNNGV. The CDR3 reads CASSLGTSGSLSV. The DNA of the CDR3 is TGTGCCAGCAGCCTGGGGACTAGCGGGAGTCTTTCGGTA.

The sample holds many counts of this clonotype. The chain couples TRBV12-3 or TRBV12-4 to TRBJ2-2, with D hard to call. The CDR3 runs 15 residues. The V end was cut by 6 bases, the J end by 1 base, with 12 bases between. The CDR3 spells CASRQDLLNTGELFF. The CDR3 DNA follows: TGTGCCAGCAGACAAGATCTATTGAACACCGGGGAGCTGTTTTTT.

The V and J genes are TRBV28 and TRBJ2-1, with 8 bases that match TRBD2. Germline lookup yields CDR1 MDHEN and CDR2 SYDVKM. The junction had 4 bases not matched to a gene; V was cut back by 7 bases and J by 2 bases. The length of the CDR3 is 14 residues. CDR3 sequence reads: CASNGGRTYNEQFF. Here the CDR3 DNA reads TGTGCCAGCAACGGCGGGAGGACCTACAATGAGCAGTTCTTC.

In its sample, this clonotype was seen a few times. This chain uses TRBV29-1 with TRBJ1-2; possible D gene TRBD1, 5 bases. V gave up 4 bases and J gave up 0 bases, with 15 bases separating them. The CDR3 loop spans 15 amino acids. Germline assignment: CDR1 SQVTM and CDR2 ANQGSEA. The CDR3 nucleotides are TGCAGCGTTGGGGGCGACAGCGTATCTAACTATGGCTACACCTTC. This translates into CSVGGDSVSNYGYTF.

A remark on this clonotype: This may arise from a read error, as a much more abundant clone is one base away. CDR3 sequence (DNA): TGTGCCAGCAGCCGGTCAGGGGTCGGCTATGGCTACACCTTC. It specifies CASSRSGVGYGYTF. The chain links TRBV14 to TRBJ1-2; possible D gene TRBD1, 6 bases. CDR3 size: 14 residues. V lost 4 bases and J lost 4, with 13 bases in between. The germline V gene encodes CDR1 SGHDN and CDR2 FVKESK.

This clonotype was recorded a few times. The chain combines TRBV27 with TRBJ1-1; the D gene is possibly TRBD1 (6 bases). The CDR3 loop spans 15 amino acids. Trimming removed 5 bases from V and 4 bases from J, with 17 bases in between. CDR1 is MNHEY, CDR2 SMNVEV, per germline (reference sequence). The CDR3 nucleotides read TGTGCCAGCAGTCTGATAAGGGGGGAGAGCACTGAAGCTTTCTTT. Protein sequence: CASSLIRGESTEAFF.

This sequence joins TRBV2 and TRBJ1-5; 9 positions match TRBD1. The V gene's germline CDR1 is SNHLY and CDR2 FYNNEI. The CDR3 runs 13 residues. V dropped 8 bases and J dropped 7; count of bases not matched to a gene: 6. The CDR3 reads CASGGQGGQPQHF. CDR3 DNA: TGTGCCAGCGGGGGACAGGGTGGGCAGCCCCAGCATTTT.

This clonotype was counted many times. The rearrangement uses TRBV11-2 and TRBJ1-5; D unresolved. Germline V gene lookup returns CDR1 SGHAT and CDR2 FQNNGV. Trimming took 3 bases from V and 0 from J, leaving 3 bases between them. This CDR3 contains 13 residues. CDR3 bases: TGTGCCAGCAGCTTTGATAGCAATCAGCCCCAGCATTTT. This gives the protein CASSFDSNQPQHF. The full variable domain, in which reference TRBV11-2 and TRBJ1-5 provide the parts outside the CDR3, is EAGVAQSPRYKIIEKRQSVAFWCNPISGHATLYWYQQILGQGPKLLIQFQNNGVVDDSQLPKDRFSAERLKGVDSTLKIQPAKLEDSAVYLCASSFDSNQPQHFGDGTRLSIL.

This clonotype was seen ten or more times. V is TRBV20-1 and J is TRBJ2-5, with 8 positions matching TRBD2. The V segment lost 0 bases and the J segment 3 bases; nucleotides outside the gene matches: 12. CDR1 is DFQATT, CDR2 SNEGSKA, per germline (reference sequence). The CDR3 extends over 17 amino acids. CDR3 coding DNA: TGCAGTGCTAGAGACCTCATAGCGGGGAATTTAGAAGAGACCCAGTACTTC. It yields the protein CSARDLIAGNLEETQYF.

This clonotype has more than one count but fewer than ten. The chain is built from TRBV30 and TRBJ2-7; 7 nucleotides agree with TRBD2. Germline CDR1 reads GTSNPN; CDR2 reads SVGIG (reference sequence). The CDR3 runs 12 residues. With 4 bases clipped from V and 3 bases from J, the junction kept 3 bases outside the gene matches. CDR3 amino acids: CAWKRDYYEQYF. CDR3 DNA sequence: TGTGCCTGGAAGCGGGACTACTACGAGCAGTACTTC.

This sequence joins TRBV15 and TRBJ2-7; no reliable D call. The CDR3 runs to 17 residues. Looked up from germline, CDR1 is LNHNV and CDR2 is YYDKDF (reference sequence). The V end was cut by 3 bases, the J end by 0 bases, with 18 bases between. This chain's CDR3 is CATSSQSPVWSSYEQYF. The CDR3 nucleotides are TGTGCCACCAGCAGTCAATCCCCCGTTTGGAGCTCCTACGAGCAGTACTTC. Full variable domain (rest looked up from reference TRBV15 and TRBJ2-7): DAMVIQNPRYQVTQFGKPVTLSCSQTLNHNVMYWYQQKSSQAPKLLFHYYDKDFNNEADTPDNFQSRRPNTSFCFLDIRSPGLGDTAMYLCATSSQSPVWSSYEQYFGPGTRLTVT.

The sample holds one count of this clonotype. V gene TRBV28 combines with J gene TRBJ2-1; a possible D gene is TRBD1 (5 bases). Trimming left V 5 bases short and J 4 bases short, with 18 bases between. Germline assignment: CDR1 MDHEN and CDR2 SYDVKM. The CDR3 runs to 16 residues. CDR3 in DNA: TGTGCCAGCAGTCAAGTCACAGGAGATAATTACAATGAGCAGTTCTTC. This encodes CASSQVTGDNYNEQFF.

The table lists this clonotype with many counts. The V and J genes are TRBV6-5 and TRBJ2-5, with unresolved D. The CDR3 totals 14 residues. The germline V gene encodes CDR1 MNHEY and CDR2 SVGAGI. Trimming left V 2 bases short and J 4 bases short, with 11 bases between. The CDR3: CASSYGFRLETQYF. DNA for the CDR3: TGTGCCAGCAGTTACGGATTTAGACTAGAGACCCAGTACTTC.

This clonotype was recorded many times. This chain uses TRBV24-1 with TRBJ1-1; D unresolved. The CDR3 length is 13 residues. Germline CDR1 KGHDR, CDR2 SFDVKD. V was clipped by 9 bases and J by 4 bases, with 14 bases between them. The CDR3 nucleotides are TGTGCCACCCGCGGAGATGAGGTCACTGAAGCTTTCTTT. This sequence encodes CATRGDEVTEAFF.

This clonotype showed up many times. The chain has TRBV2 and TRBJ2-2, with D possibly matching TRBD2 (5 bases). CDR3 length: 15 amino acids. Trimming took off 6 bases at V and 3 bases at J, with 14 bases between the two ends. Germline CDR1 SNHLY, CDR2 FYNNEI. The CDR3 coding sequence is TGTGCCAGCAGGCCCGGGATGCTCGACACCGGGGAGCTGTTTTTT. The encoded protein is CASRPGMLDTGELFF.

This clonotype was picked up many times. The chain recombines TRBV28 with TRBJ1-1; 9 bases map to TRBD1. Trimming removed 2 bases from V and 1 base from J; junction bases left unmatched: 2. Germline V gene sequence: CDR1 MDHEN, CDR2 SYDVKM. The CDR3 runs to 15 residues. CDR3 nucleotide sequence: TGTGCCAGCAGTTTAACAGGGGGCGCGAACACTGAAGCTTTCTTT. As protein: CASSLTGGANTEAFF.

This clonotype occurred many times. CDR3 nucleotide sequence: TGTGCCAGCAGCTCCCTGACAGGGGGAGAGACCCAGTACTTC. Translation: CASSSLTGGETQYF. V gene TRBV7-8 combines with J gene TRBJ2-5; 9 nucleotides agree with TRBD1. The germline V gene encodes CDR1 SGHVS and CDR2 FQNEAQ. V was pared by 4 bases and J by 4 bases, with 4 bases of the junction left unmatched. The CDR3 runs 14 residues.

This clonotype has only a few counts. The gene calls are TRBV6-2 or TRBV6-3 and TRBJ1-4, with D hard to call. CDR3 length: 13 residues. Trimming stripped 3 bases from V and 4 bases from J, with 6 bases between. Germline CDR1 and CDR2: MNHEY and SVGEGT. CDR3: CASSYLNNEKLFF. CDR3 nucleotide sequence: TGTGCCAGCAGTTATTTGAATAATGAAAAACTGTTTTTT.

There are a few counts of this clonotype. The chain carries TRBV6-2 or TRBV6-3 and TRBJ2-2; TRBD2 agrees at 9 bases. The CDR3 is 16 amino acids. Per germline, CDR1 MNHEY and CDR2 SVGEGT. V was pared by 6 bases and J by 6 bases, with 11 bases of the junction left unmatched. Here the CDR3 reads CASSPWASGTPGELFF. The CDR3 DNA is TGTGCCAGCAGCCCCTGGGCTAGCGGGACCCCCGGGGAGCTGTTTTTT.

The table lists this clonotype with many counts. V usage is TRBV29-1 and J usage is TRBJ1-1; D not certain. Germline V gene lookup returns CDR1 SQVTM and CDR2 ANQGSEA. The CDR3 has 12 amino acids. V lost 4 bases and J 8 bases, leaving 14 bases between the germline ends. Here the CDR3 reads CSVGDGMGEAFF. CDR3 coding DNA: TGCAGCGTTGGCGATGGAATGGGAGAAGCTTTCTTT.

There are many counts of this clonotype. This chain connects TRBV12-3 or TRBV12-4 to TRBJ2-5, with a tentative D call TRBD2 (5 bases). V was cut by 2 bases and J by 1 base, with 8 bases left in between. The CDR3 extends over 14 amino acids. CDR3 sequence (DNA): TGTGCCAGCAGTTTAAAGCGGACCCAAGAGACCCAGTACTTC. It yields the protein CASSLKRTQETQYF.

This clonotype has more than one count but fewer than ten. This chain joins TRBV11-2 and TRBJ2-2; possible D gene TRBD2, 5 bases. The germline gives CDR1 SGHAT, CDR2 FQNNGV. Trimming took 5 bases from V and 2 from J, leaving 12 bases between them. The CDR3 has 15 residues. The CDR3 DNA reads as TGTGCCAGCAGCAGACTGCCGGGAAACACCGGGGAGCTGTTTTTT. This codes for CASSRLPGNTGELFF.

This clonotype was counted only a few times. Here the CDR3 reads CSARETGVSYEQYF. In DNA, the CDR3 is TGCAGTGCTAGAGAAACAGGGGTCTCCTACGAGCAGTACTTC. The rearrangement links TRBV20-1 to TRBJ2-7; 7 bases are shared with TRBD1. CDR3 length: 14 residues. The V and J ends lost 0 bases and 0 bases, in that order; junction bases with no gene match: 2. CDR1 DFQATT and CDR2 SNEGSKA come from the germline V gene (reference sequence).

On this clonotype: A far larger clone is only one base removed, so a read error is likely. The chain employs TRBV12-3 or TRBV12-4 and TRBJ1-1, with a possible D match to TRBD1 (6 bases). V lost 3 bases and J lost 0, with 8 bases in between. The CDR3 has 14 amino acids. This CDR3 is CASSLRGVNTEAFF. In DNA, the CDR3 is TGTGCCAGCAGTTTGAGGGGGGTGAACACTGAAGCTTTCTTT.

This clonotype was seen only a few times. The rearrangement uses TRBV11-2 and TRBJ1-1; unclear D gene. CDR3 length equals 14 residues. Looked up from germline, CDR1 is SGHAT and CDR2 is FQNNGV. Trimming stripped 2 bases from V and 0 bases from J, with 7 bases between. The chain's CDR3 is CASSLKDLNTEAFF. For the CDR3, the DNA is TGTGCCAGCAGCTTAAAGGACTTGAACACTGAAGCTTTCTTT.

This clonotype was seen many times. The CDR3 here is CASSWEQGYQPQHF. The CDR3 DNA is TGTGCCAGCAGTTGGGAACAGGGTTATCAGCCCCAGCATTTT. The V gene is TRBV28, the J gene TRBJ1-5, with D tentatively TRBD1 (6 bases). Per the germline V gene, CDR1 is MDHEN and CDR2 is SYDVKM. The CDR3 is made up of 14 amino acids. Trimming left V 4 bases short and J 5 bases short, with 12 bases between. The full variable domain, completed using reference TRBV28 and TRBJ1-5, is DVKVTQSSRYLVKRTGEKVFLECVQDMDHENMFWYRQDPGLGLRLIYFSYDVKMKEKGDIPEGYSVSREKKERFSLILESASTNQTSMYLCASSWEQGYQPQHFGDGTRLSIL.

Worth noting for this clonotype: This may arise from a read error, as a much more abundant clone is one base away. CDR3 loop: CASRSGTGPGGLFF. As DNA, the CDR3 is TGTGCCAGCAGAAGCGGGACGGGACCGGGGGGGCTGTTTTTT. The V and J genes are TRBV28 and TRBJ2-2, with 7 bases that match TRBD2. Germline lookup yields CDR1 MDHEN and CDR2 SYDVKM. The length of the CDR3 is 14 residues. The whole variable domain, remainder taken from reference TRBV28 and TRBJ2-2, is DVKVTQSSRYLVKRTGEKVFLECVQDMDHENMFWYRQDPGLGLRLIYFSYDVKMKEKGDIPEGYSVSREKKERFSLILESASTNQTSMYLCASRSGTGPGGLFFGEGSRLTVL.

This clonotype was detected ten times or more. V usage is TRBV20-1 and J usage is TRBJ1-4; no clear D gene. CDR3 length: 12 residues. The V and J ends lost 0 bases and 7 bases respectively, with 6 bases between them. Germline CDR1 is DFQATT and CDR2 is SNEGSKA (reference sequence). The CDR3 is CSARDQPEKLFF. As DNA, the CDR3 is TGCAGTGCTAGAGATCAGCCTGAAAAACTGTTTTTT.

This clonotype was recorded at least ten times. The CDR3 nucleotides are TGTGCCAGCAGCCAGACTGAGATGGCGCGCGAGCAGTACTTC. Translation: CASSQTEMAREQYF. This chain uses TRBV7-9 with TRBJ2-7; D is undetermined. Trimming removed 5 bases at V and 6 bases at J, with 17 bases between. This CDR3 has 14 amino acids. Germline lookup yields CDR1 SEHNR and CDR2 FQNEAQ (reference sequence).